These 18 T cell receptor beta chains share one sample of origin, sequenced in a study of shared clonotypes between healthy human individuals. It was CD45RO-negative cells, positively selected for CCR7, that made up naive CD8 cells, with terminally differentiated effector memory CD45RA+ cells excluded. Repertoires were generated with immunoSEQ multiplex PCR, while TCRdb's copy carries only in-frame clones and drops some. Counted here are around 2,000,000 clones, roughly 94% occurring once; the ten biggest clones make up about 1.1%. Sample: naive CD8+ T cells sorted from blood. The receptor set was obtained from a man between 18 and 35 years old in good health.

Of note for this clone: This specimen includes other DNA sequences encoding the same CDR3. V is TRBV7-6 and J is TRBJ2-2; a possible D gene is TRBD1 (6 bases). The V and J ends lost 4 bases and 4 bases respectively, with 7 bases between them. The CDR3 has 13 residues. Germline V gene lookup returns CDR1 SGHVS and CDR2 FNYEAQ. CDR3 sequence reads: CASSSGVTGELFF. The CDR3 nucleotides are TGTGCCAGCAGCTCAGGGGTCACCGGGGAGCTGTTTTTT.

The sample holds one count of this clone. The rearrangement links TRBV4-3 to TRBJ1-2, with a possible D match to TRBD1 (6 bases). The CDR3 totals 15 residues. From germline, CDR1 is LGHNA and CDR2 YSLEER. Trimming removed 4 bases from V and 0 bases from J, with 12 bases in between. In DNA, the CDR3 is TGCGCCAGCAGCCCGCGACAGGAGGCTAACTATGGCTACACCTTC. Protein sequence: CASSPRQEANYGYTF.

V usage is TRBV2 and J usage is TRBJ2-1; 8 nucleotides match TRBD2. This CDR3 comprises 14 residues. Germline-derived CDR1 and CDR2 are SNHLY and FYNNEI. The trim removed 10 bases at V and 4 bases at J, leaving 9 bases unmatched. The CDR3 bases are TGTGCCACCGTTGAGACTAGCGAATACAATGAGCAGTTCTTC. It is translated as CATVETSEYNEQFF.

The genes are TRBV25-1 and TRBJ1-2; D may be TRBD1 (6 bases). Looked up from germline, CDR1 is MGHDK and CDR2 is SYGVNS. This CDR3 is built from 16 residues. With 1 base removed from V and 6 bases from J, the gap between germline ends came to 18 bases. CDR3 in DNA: TGTGCCAGCAGTGAATCCCAGGGGATCGCGCCCGATGGCTACACCTTC. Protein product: CASSESQGIAPDGYTF.

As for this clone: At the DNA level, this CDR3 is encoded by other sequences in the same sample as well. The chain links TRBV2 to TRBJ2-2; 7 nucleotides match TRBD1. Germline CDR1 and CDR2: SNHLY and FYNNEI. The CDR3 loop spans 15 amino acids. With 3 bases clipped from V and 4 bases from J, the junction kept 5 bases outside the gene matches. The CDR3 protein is CASSDPAGGTGELFF. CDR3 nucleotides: TGTGCCAGCAGTGACCCGGCAGGGGGCACCGGGGAGCTGTTTTTT.

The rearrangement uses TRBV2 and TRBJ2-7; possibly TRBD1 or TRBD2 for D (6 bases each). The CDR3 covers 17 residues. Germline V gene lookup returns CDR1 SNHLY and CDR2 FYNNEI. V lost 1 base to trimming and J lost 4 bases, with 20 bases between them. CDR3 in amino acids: CASSEVAVGGRVYEQYF. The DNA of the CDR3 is TGTGCCAGCAGTGAAGTTGCCGTCGGGGGCAGGGTATACGAGCAGTACTTC.

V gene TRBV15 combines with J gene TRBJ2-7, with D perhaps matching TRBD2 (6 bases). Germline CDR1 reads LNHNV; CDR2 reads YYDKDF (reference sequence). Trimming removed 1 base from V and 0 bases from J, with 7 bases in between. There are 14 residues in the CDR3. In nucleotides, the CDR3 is TGTGCCACCAGCAGAGTGGACTACTCCTACGAGCAGTACTTC. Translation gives CATSRVDYSYEQYF.

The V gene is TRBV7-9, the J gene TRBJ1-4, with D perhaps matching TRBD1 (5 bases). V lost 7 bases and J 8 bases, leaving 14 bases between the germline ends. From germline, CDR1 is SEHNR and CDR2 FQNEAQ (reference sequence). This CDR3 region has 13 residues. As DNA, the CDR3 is TGTGCCAGCACCGGAGGGGTGGGAGAAAAACTGTTTTTT. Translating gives CASTGGVGEKLFF.

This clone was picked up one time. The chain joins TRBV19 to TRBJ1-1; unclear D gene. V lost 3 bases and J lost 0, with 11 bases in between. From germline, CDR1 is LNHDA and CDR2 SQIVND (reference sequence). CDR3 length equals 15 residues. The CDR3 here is CASSIHTMLNTEAFF. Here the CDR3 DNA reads TGTGCCAGTAGTATTCATACGATGTTGAACACTGAAGCTTTCTTT. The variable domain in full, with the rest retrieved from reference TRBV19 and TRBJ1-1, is DGGITQSPKYLFRKEGQNVTLSCEQNLNHDAMYWYRQDPGQGLRLIYYSQIVNDFQKGDIAEGYSVSREKKESFPLTVTSAQKNPTAFYLCASSIHTMLNTEAFFGQGTRLTVV.

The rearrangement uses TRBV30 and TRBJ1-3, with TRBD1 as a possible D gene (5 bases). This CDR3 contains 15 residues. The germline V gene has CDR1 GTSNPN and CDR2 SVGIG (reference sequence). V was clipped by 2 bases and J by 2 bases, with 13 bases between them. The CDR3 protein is CAWSFDSEPGNTIYF. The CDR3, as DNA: TGTGCCTGGAGTTTCGACAGTGAACCTGGAAACACCATATATTTT. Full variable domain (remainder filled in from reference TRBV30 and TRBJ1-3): SQTIHQWPATLVQPVGSPLSLECTVEGTSNPNLYWYRQAAGRGLQLLFYSVGIGQISSEVPQNLSASRPQDRQFILSSKKLLLSDSGFYLCAWSFDSEPGNTIYFGEGSWLTVV.

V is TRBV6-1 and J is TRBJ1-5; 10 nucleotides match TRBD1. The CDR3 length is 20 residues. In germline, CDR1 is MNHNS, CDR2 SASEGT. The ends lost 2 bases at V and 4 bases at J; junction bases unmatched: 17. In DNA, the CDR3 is TGTGCCAGCAGTGAAAAGGTGCAAACCGGGACAGGGGTAGGAAATCAGCCCCAGCATTTT. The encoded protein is CASSEKVQTGTGVGNQPQHF.

In nucleotides, the CDR3 is TGCGCCAGCAGTCATCAGGGCTCCGCCGGGGAGCTGTTTTTT. Its translation: CASSHQGSAGELFF. The chain has TRBV4-1 and TRBJ2-2, with D maybe TRBD1 (5 bases). This CDR3 region has 14 residues. Trimming removed 6 bases from V and 6 bases from J, with 14 bases in between. CDR1 is MGHRA and CDR2 is YSYEKL in the germline V gene.

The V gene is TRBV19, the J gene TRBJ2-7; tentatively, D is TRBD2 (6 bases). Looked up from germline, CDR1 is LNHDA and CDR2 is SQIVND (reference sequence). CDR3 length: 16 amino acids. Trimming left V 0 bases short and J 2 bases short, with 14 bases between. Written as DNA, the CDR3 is TGTGCCAGTAGTATAGATCTGGCTAGCGAGGCCTACGAGCAGTACTTC. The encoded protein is CASSIDLASEAYEQYF.

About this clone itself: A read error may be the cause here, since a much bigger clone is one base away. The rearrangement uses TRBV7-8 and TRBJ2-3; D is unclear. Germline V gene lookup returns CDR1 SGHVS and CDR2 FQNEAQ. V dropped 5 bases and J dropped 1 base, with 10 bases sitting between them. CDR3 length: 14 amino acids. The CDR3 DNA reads TGTGCCAGCAGCGTCGGTGGGGGCACAGATACGCAGTATTTT. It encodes CASSVGGGTDTQYF. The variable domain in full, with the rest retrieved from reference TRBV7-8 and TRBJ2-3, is GAGVSQSPRYKVAKRGQDVALRCDPISGHVSLFWYQQALGQGPEFLTYFQNEAQLDKSGLPSDRFFAERPEGSVSTLKIQRTQQEDSAVYLCASSVGGGTDTQYFGPGTRLTVL.

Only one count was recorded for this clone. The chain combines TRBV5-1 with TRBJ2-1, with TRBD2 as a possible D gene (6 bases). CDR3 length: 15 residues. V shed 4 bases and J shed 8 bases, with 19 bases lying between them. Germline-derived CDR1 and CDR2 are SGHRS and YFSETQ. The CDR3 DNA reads TGCGCCAGCAGCCCACGAAGGAGGGTAGGAGATGAGCAGTTCTTC. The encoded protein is CASSPRRRVGDEQFF.

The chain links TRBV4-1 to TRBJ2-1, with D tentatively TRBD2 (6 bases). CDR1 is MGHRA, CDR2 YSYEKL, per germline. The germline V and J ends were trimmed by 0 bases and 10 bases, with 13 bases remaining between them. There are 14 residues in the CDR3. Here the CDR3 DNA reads TGCGCCAGCAGCCAAGAGGATCCGCGGGACGAGCAGTTCTTC. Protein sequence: CASSQEDPRDEQFF.

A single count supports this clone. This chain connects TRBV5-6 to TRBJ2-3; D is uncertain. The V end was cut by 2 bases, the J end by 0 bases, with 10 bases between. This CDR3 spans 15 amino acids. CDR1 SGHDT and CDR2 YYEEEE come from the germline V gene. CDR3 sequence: CASSLGISSTDTQYF. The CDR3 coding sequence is TGTGCCAGCAGCTTAGGAATTTCTAGCACAGATACGCAGTATTTT.

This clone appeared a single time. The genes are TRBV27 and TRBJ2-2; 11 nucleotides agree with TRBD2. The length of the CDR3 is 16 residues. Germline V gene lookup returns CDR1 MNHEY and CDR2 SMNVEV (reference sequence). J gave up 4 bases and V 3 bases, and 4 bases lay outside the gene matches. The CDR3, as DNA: TGTGCCAGCAGTTTCCTAGCGGGAGGTAGCACCGGGGAGCTGTTTTTT. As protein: CASSFLAGGSTGELFF.